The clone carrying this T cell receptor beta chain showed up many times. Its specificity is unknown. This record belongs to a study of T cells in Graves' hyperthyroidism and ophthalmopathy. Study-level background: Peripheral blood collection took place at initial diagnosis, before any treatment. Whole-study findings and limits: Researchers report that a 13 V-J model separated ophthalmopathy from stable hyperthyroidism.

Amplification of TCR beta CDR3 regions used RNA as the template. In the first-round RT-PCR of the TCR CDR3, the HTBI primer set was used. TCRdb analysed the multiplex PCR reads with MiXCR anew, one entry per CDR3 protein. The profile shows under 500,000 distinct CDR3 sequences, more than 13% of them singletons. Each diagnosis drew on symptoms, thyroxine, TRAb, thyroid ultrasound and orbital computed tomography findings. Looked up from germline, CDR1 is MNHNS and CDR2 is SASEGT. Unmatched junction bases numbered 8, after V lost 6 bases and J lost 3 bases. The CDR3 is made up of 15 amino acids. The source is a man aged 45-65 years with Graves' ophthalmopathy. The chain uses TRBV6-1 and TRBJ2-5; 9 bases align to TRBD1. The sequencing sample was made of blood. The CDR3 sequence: CASRGNRGPEETQYF. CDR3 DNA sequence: TGTGCCAGCAGGGGGAACAGGGGGCCAGAAGAGACCCAGTACTTC.